This T cell receptor beta chain was recovered during a study of beta chain features in type 1 diabetes. There are 13 residues in the CDR3. In germline, CDR1 is LNHDA, CDR2 SQIVND (reference sequence). The V end was cut by 5 bases, the J end by 6 bases, with 12 bases between. Sequencing targeted expressed TCRB transcripts, as all isolated RNA had been reverse transcribed. The protocol was immunoSEQ multiplex PCR, while the TCRdb copy is restricted to in-frame clones and leaves out a portion. The sample has approximately 170,000 clones; roughly 9% are singletons. Input material: central memory CD4+ T cells from blood. This TCR came from a woman between 18 and 29 years old in good health. The chain carries TRBV19 and TRBJ2-3; possibly TRBD2 for D (6 bases). CDR3 sequence (DNA): TGTGCCAGTAGTCTCGGGACTTTGGATACGCAGTATTTT. Protein sequence: CASSLGTLDTQYF.